This entry lists 22 T cell receptor beta chains sequenced from one sample in a study of cytomegalovirus exposure and HLA in healthy donors (dated by TCRdb to the late 2010s). Library construction relied on the immunoSEQ multiplex PCR assay. A mixture of 60 forward primers for TCR Vbeta segments and 13 reverse primers for TCR Jbeta segments was used in the multiplex PCR. TCRdb re-hosts the immuneACCESS table, in-frame sequences only. Its copies lack some clones; in the studies checked, an unresolved V gene accounts for under half of them, and the cause for the rest is not known. The sample table shows around 130,000 clones, and 78% are seen once. About 1.8% of the sample comes from the top ten. The sequencing input was PBMCs. These receptors all stem from a woman in her thirties or forties in good health and CMV-seronegative.

This clone was recorded only once. The genes are TRBV18 and TRBJ2-7; weak D call: TRBD2 (6 bases). There are 16 residues in the CDR3. Deletions cut 1 base from V and 5 bases from J, with 18 bases between. CDR1 is KGHSH and CDR2 is LQKENI in the germline V gene. CDR3 loop: CASSPLPGDSPNEQYF. The CDR3 DNA sequence: TGTGCCAGCTCACCACTGCCGGGGGACTCCCCCAACGAGCAGTACTTC.

Here the CDR3 reads CASRGTSGGTDTQYF. The DNA for the CDR3 is TGTGCCAGCAGGGGGACTAGCGGGGGCACAGATACGCAGTATTTT. The chain carries TRBV28 and TRBJ2-3, with 13 bases identical to TRBD2. The V gene's germline CDR1 is MDHEN and CDR2 SYDVKM. The ends lost 6 bases at V and 1 base at J; junction bases unmatched: 1. The CDR3 consists of 15 residues.

This clone was seen a few times. This chain uses TRBV14 with TRBJ1-1; possibly TRBD1 for D (6 bases). This CDR3 contains 14 residues. Trimming took 2 bases from V and 4 from J, leaving 11 bases between them. CDR1 is SGHDN, CDR2 FVKESK, per germline. CDR3 nucleotides: TGTGCCAGCAGCCAATTCCAGGGGAGCACTGAAGCTTTCTTT. The encoded protein is CASSQFQGSTEAFF.

The gene calls are TRBV2 and TRBJ2-5; D unclear. The J call may be mistaken, given a closer DNA end match to TRBJ2-7. The length of the CDR3 is 11 residues. Germline V gene lookup returns CDR1 SNHLY and CDR2 FYNNEI. This chain's CDR3 is CASSDSYEQYF. Written as DNA, the CDR3 is TGTGCCAGCAGTGATTCCTACGAGCAGTACTTC.

As concerns this clone: The junction differs from germline at one of its ends, possibly a read error. This sequence joins TRBV30 and TRBJ2-4, with D tentatively TRBD2 (6 bases). This CDR3 has 14 amino acids. Germline CDR1 reads GTSNPN; CDR2 reads SVGIG (reference sequence). The CDR3 sequence: CAWSVTRVKNSQYF. The CDR3 nucleotides are TGTGCCTGGAGTGTGACTAGAGTCAAAAACAGTCAGTACTTC.

The V call is TRBV27, the J call TRBJ2-2; D perhaps matches TRBD1 (6 bases). Germline values: CDR1 MNHEY, CDR2 SMNVEV (reference sequence). Trimming cost V 2 bases and J 2 bases, with 12 bases left between them. The CDR3 is made up of 16 amino acids. The CDR3 reads CASSLRSGANTGELFF. The CDR3 DNA is TGTGCCAGCAGTTTAAGATCAGGGGCAAACACCGGGGAGCTGTTTTTT.

The sample holds one count of this clone. This sequence joins TRBV10-3 and TRBJ2-1; the match to TRBD2 covers 12 bases. The CDR3 is made up of 16 amino acids. Per germline, CDR1 ENHRY and CDR2 SYGVKD. V trimming: 3 bases; J trimming: 8 bases; junction bases outside the gene matches: 8. Here the CDR3 DNA reads TGTGCCATCAGTGAAGGGACTAGCGGGCCCGGCGATGAGCAGTTCTTC. It specifies CAISEGTSGPGDEQFF.

This clone was seen only once. The chain employs TRBV19 and TRBJ2-5, with 9 bases identical to TRBD2. CDR1 LNHDA and CDR2 SQIVND come from the germline V gene (reference sequence). The CDR3 sequence is 14 residues long. Losses at the gene ends were 5 bases for V and 5 bases for J; bases not matched to a gene: 6. The CDR3: CASSGTSNAETQYF. The CDR3 DNA sequence: TGTGCCAGTAGTGGGACTAGCAATGCGGAGACCCAGTACTTC.

This clone was detected only once. The chain combines TRBV11-1 with TRBJ2-1; TRBD2 matches at 9 bases. V shed 6 bases and J 0 bases; nucleotides not matched to a gene: 12. The CDR3 sequence is 18 residues long. The germline V gene encodes CDR1 SGHAT and CDR2 FQDESV (reference sequence). The CDR3 loop is CASRKAIAGADSYNEQFF. The CDR3 coding sequence is TGTGCCAGCAGAAAAGCGATAGCGGGGGCCGACTCCTACAATGAGCAGTTCTTC.

This clone occurred a few times. The chain couples TRBV6-6 to TRBJ1-5; D is unclear. The V end was cut by 7 bases, the J end by 6 bases, with 16 bases between. The CDR3 spans 14 residues. From germline, CDR1 is MNHNY and CDR2 SVGAGI (reference sequence). The CDR3 DNA reads TGTGCCAGCATTTTACAGAGTAGGTTTCAGCCCCAGCATTTT. Translation gives CASILQSRFQPQHF.

The gene calls are TRBV2 and TRBJ2-7; D is unresolved. Deletions cut 5 bases from V and 6 bases from J, with 17 bases between. CDR3 size: 14 residues. Per the germline V gene, CDR1 is SNHLY and CDR2 is FYNNEI. CDR3 amino acids: CASSLESADSEQYF. DNA for the CDR3: TGTGCCAGCAGTCTCGAGTCAGCCGACTCCGAGCAGTACTTC.

J is TRBJ1-1 and V is TRBV19; D unresolved. This CDR3 spans 12 amino acids. V gave up 3 bases and J gave up 10 bases, with 12 bases separating them. The germline V gene encodes CDR1 LNHDA and CDR2 SQIVND (reference sequence). CDR3: CASSIVSARAFF. CDR3 bases: TGTGCCAGTAGTATTGTATCCGCGCGAGCTTTCTTT. Full variable domain (remainder filled in from reference TRBV19 and TRBJ1-1): DGGITQSPKYLFRKEGQNVTLSCEQNLNHDAMYWYRQDPGQGLRLIYYSQIVNDFQKGDIAEGYSVSREKKESFPLTVTSAQKNPTAFYLCASSIVSARAFFGQGTRLTVV.

This rearrangement joins TRBV5-1 to TRBJ2-2; D uncertain. The CDR3 length is 16 residues. Germline CDR1 reads SGHRS; CDR2 reads YFSETQ. Trimming took off 0 bases at V and 3 bases at J, with 12 bases between the two ends. The DNA for the CDR3 is TGCGCCAGCAGCTTGGTCTCCTCGTCAGACACCGGGGAGCTGTTTTTT. As protein: CASSLVSSSDTGELFF.

This clone has just a few counts. This chain links TRBV6-6 with TRBJ2-5, with 8 bases that match TRBD1. The CDR3 has 15 residues. The germline V gene encodes CDR1 MNHNY and CDR2 SVGAGI (reference sequence). J gave up 3 bases and V 4 bases, and 7 bases lay outside the gene matches. The CDR3 spells CASSLPGQAKETQYF. Written as DNA, the CDR3 is TGTGCCAGCAGTTTACCGGGACAGGCGAAAGAGACCCAGTACTTC.

The rearrangement joins TRBV4-1 to TRBJ2-7, with a weak D call TRBD2 (6 bases). Germline V CDR1 and CDR2: MGHRA, YSYEKL. The ends were cut back, 0 bases at V and 6 bases at J, with 12 bases in the middle. CDR3 length equals 14 residues. The CDR3, as DNA: TGCGCCAGCAGCCAAGATGCGGGGCTAGGCGAGCAGTACTTC. It translates to CASSQDAGLGEQYF.

The sample holds one count of this clone. Germline and junction disagree at one end, which may indicate a read error. The rearrangement links TRBV30 to TRBJ1-2; 7 bases align to TRBD1. Germline V gene sequence: CDR1 GTSNPN, CDR2 SVGIG (reference sequence). The CDR3 consists of 21 residues. CDR3 nucleotide sequence: TGTGCCTGGAGTGTAGTGAGTTCGGGGATTATTTTTAGCTCGGGACAGCGCCTACTTCACTTC. This sequence encodes CAWSVVSSGIIFSSGQRLLHF. Using reference TRBV30 and TRBJ1-2 for the parts outside the CDR3, the full variable domain is SQTIHQWPATLVQPVGSPLSLECTVEGTSNPNLYWYRQAAGRGLQLLFYSVGIGQISSEVPQNLSASRPQDRQFILSSKKLLLSDSGFYLCAWSVVSSGIIFSSGQRLLHFGSGTRLTVV.

The chain recombines TRBV2 with TRBJ2-7; TRBD2 might be the D (6 bases). The V and J ends lost 8 bases and 1 base respectively, with 9 bases between them. This CDR3 is built from 12 residues. In germline, CDR1 is SNHLY, CDR2 FYNNEI. CDR3 nucleotide sequence: TGTGCCAGCGGGGAGGCATCCTACGAGCAGTACTTC. Translation gives CASGEASYEQYF.

V is TRBV25-1 and J is TRBJ1-2; D gene ambiguous. CDR1 and CDR2 (germline): MGHDK, SYGVNS. The CDR3 has 13 residues. V lost 6 bases, J lost 7 bases, and 15 bases lay in between. The CDR3 sequence is CASSEGGPSGYTF. For the CDR3, the DNA is TGTGCCAGCAGCGAGGGAGGCCCCTCTGGCTACACCTTC.

The chain joins TRBV6-1 to TRBJ1-1; the D is unclear. Germline CDR1 MNHNS, CDR2 SASEGT. V lost 0 bases to trimming and J lost 1 base, with 9 bases between them. CDR3 length equals 15 residues. CDR3 amino acids: CASSEAARKNTEAFF. The CDR3 coding sequence is TGTGCCAGCAGTGAAGCGGCACGCAAGAACACTGAAGCTTTCTTT.

V gene TRBV7-2 combines with J gene TRBJ2-1, with TRBD2 identical over 8 bases. This CDR3 spans 15 amino acids. The ends lost 4 bases at V and 0 bases at J; junction bases unmatched: 2. The germline V gene has CDR1 SGHTA and CDR2 FQGNSA. CDR3 sequence: CASSSLADSYNEQFF. CDR3 nucleotides: TGTGCCAGCAGCTCACTAGCGGACTCCTACAATGAGCAGTTCTTC.

This chain joins TRBV5-1 and TRBJ2-7; D gene ambiguous. The CDR3 covers 17 residues. Germline-derived CDR1 and CDR2 are SGHRS and YFSETQ. The V end was cut by 3 bases, the J end by 3 bases, with 22 bases between. The CDR3 coding sequence is TGCGCCAGCAGCTATGGCTCACTTCCGGGTTCCGACTACGAGCAGTACTTC. It yields the protein CASSYGSLPGSDYEQYF.

This clone appeared a single time. The chain combines TRBV5-1 with TRBJ1-6; 11 bases fit TRBD1. J was trimmed by 8 bases and V by 3 bases; bases with no gene match: 1. CDR1 is SGHRS, CDR2 YFSETQ, per germline. The CDR3 totals 14 residues. This CDR3 reads CASSSGQGDSPLHF. The CDR3 bases are TGCGCCAGCAGCTCGGGACAGGGGGATTCACCCCTCCACTTT.